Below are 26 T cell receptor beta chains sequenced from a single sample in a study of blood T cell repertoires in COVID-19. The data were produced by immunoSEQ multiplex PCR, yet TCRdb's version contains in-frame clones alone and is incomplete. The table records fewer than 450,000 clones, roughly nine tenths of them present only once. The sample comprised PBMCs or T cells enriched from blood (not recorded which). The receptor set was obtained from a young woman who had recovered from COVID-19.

The DNA of the CDR3 is TGCGCCAGCGGGACAGTCGATTCACCCCTCCACTTT. The encoded protein is CASGTVDSPLHF. This rearrangement joins TRBV10-2 to TRBJ1-6; 7 positions match TRBD1. Looked up from germline, CDR1 is WSHSY and CDR2 is SAAADI. The CDR3 has 12 amino acids. V trimming: 8 bases; J trimming: 8 bases; junction bases outside the gene matches: 3.

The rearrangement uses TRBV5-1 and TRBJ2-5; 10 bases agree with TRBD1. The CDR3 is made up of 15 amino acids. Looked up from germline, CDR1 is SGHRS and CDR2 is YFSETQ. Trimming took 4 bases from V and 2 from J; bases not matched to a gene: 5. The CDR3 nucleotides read TGCGCCAGCAGCCGGGGGGACAGGGGTCAAGAGACCCAGTACTTC. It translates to CASSRGDRGQETQYF.

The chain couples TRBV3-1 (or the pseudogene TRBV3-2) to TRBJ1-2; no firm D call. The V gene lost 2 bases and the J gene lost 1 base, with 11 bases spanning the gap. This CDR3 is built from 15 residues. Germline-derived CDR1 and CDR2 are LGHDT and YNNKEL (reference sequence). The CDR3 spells CASSQSMIRNYGYTF. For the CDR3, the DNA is TGTGCCAGCAGCCAAAGCATGATTCGTAACTATGGCTACACCTTC.

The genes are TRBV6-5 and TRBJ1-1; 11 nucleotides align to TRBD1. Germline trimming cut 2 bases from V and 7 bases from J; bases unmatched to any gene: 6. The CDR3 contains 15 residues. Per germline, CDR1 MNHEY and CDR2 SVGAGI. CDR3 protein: CASSYTGTGGGEAFF. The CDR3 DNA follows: TGTGCCAGCAGTTACACCGGGACAGGGGGGGGTGAAGCTTTCTTT.

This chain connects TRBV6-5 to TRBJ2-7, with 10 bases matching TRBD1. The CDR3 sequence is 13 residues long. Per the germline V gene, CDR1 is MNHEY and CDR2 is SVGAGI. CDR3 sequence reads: CATERGQGTPQYF. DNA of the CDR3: TGTGCAACGGAAAGGGGACAGGGGACCCCGCAGTACTTC.

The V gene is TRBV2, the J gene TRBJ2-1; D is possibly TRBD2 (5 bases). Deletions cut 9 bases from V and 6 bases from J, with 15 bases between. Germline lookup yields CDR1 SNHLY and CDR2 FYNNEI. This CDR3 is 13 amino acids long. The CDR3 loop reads CASRRLLGNEQFF. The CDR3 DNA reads TGTGCCAGTCGTAGACTATTGGGCAATGAGCAGTTCTTC.

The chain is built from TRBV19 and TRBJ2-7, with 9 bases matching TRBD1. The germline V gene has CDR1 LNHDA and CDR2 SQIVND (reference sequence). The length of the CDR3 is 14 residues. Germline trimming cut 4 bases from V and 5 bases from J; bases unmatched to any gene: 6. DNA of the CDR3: TGTGCCAGTAGTAGTTTACAGGGGGCGGACGAGCAGTACTTC. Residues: CASSSLQGADEQYF.

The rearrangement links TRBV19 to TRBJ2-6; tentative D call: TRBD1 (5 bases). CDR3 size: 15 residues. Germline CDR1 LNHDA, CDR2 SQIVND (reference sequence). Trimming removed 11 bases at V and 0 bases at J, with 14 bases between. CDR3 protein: CASDMGTSGANVLTF. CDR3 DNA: TGTGCCTCGGACATGGGCACCTCTGGGGCCAACGTCCTGACTTTC.

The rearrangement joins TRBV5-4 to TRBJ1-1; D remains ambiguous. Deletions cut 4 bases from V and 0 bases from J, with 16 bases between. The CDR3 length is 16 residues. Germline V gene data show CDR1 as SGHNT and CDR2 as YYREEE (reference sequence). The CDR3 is CASSLFRSTLNTEAFF. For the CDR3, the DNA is TGTGCCAGCAGCCTCTTTAGGTCGACTTTGAACACTGAAGCTTTCTTT. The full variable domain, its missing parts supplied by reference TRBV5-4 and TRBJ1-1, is ETGVTQSPTHLIKTRGQQVTLRCSSQSGHNTVSWYQQALGQGPQFIFQYYREEENGRGNFPPRFSGLQFPNYSSELNVNALELDDSALYLCASSLFRSTLNTEAFFGQGTRLTVV.

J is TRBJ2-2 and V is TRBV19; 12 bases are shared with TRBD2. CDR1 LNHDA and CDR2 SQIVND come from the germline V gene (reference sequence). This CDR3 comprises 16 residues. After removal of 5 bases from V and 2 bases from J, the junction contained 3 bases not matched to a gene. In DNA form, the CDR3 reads TGTGCCAGTAGTTTCGGACTAGCGGGAAACACCGGGGAGCTGTTTTTT. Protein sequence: CASSFGLAGNTGELFF.

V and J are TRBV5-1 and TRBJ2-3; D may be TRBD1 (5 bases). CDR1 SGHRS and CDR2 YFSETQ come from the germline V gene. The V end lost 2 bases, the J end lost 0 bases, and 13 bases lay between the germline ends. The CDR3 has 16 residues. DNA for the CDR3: TGCGCCAGCAGCTTAGACCCGACAGTTAGCACAGATACGCAGTATTTT. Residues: CASSLDPTVSTDTQYF.

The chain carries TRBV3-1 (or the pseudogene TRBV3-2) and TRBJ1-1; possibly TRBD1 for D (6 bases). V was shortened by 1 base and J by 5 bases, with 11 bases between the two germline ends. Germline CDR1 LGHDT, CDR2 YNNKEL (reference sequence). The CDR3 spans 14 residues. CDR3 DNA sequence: TGTGCCAGCAGCCAAGGGGGGCCGGGGACTGAAGCTTTCTTT. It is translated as CASSQGGPGTEAFF.

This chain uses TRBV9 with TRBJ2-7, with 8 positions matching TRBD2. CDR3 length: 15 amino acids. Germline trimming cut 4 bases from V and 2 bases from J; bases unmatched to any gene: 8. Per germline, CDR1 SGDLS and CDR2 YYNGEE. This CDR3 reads CASSPSGGVPYEQYF. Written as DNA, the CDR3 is TGTGCCAGCAGCCCGAGCGGGGGAGTTCCCTACGAGCAGTACTTC.

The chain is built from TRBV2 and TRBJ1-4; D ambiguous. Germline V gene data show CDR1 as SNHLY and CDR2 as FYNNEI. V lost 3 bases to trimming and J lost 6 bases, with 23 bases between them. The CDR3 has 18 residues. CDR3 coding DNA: TGTGCCAGCAGTGACGGCCTGGAGCATCCTCCCCTCGATGAAAAACTGTTTTTT. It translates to CASSDGLEHPPLDEKLFF.

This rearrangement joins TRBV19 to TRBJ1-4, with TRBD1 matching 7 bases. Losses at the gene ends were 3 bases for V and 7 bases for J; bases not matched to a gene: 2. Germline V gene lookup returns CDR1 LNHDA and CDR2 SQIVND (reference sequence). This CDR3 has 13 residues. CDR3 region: CASSMQGGEKLFF. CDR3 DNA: TGTGCCAGTAGTATGCAGGGGGGTGAAAAACTGTTTTTT.

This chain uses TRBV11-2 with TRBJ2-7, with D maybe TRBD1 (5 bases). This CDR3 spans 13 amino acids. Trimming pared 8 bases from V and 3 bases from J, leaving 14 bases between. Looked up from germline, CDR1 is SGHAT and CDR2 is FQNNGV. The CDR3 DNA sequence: TGTGCCAGCTCTATGACAGCCCTCTACGAGCAGTACTTC. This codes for CASSMTALYEQYF. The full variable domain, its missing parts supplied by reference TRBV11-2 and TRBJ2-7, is EAGVAQSPRYKIIEKRQSVAFWCNPISGHATLYWYQQILGQGPKLLIQFQNNGVVDDSQLPKDRFSAERLKGVDSTLKIQPAKLEDSAVYLCASSMTALYEQYFGPGTRLTVT.

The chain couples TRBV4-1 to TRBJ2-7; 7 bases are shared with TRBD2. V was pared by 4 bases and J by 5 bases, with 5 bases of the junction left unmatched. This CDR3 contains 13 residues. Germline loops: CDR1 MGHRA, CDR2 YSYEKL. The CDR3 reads CASSLREGNEQYF. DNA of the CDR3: TGCGCCAGCAGCCTCAGGGAGGGGAACGAGCAGTACTTC.

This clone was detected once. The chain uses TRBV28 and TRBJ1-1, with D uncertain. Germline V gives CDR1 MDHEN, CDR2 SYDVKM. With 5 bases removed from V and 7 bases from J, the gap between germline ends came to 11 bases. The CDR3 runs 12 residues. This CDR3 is CASSTLQSEAFF. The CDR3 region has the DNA TGTGCCAGCAGTACGCTACAGAGTGAAGCTTTCTTT.

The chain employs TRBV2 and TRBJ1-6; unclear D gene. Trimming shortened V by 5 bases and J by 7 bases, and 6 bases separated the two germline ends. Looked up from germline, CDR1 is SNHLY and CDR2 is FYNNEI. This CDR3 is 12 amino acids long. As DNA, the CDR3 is TGTGCCAGCAGTTATCGGAATTCACCCCTCCACTTT. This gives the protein CASSYRNSPLHF.

CDR3 in DNA: TGCGCCAGCAGCCTGGCCGGGACAGGGGCGGCAGATACGCAGTATTTT. Translating it yields CASSLAGTGAADTQYF. This sequence joins TRBV5-1 and TRBJ2-3; 10 bases align to TRBD1. With 4 bases clipped from V and 4 bases from J, the junction kept 9 bases outside the gene matches. CDR1 and CDR2 (germline): SGHRS, YFSETQ. The CDR3 contains 16 residues.

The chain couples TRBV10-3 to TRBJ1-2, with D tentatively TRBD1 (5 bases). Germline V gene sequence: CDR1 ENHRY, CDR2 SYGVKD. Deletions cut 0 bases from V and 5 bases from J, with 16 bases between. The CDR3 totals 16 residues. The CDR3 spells CAISESVKGQKYGYTF. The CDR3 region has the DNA TGTGCCATCAGTGAGTCAGTCAAGGGGCAGAAATATGGCTACACCTTC.

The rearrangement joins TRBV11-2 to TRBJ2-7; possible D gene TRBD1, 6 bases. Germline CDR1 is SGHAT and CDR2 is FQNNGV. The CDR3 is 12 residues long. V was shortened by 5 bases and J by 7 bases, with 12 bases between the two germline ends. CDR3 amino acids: CASSRTGTEQYF. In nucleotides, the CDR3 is TGTGCCAGCAGCCGAACTGGGACAGAGCAGTACTTC.

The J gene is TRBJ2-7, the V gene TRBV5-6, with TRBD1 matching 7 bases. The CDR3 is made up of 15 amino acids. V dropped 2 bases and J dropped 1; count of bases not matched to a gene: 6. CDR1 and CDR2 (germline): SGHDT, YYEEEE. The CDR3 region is CASSFRQGVSYEQYF. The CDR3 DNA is TGTGCCAGCAGCTTTAGGCAGGGGGTATCCTACGAGCAGTACTTC.

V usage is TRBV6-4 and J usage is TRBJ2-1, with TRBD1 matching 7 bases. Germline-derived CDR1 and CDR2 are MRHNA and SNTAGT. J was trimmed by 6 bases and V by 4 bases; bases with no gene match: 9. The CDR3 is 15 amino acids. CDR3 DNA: TGTGCCAGCAGTGTCGGGACAGCTAAGGGCAATGAGCAGTTCTTC. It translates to CASSVGTAKGNEQFF.

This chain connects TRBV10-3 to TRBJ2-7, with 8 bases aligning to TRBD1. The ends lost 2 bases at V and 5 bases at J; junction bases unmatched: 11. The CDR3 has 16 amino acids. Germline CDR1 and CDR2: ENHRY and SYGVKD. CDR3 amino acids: CAISEPSRTGFHEQYF. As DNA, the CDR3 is TGTGCCATCAGTGAGCCTTCCAGGACAGGGTTCCACGAGCAGTACTTC.

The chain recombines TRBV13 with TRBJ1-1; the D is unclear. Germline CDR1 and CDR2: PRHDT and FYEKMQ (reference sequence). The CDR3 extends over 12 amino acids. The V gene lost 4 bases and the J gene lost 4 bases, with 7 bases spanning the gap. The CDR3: CASSSGRTEAFF. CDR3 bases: TGTGCCAGCAGCTCTGGCCGCACTGAAGCTTTCTTT.